The 30 T cell receptor beta chains given below trace back to one sample, sequenced in a study of blood T cell repertoires in COVID-19 (TCRdb year 2020). Receptor amplification or capture employed the immunoSEQ multiplex PCR assay. This immuneACCESS table, as held by TCRdb, lists in-frame sequences with V and J called but not all clones. Of the missing ones, under half trace to an unresolved V gene in checked studies; the others have no known cause. This sample has 190,000 or so clones in its table, and 80% to 85% of those were observed once. Over 6.5% of the sample is taken by the ten largest. Sequenced sample: PBMCs or T cells enriched from blood (not recorded which). The receptors derive from a man aged 35-49 years who had recovered from COVID-19.

A word on this clone: The same CDR3 is also encoded by other DNA sequences in this sample. The rearrangement links TRBV9 to TRBJ2-1, with 8 bases fitting TRBD2. CDR1 SGDLS and CDR2 YYNGEE come from the germline V gene. The CDR3 is 14 residues long. Trimming cost V 3 bases and J 6 bases; bases outside gene matches: 5. The CDR3 loop is CASSAPGGGNEQFF. DNA for the CDR3: TGTGCCAGCAGCGCCCCCGGGGGGGGCAATGAGCAGTTCTTC.

The chain couples TRBV5-8 to TRBJ2-3, with D possibly being TRBD1 (7 bases). Germline-derived CDR1 and CDR2 are SGHTS and YDEGEE. The CDR3 spans 13 residues. Trimming took 10 bases from V and 8 from J, leaving 20 bases between them. The CDR3, as DNA: TGTGCCGCAGGACCCGCAGGGGGAGGTACGCAGTATTTT. Translating gives CAAGPAGGGTQYF.

The chain employs TRBV18 and TRBJ2-7; a weak D match, TRBD1 (6 bases). There are 15 residues in the CDR3. The V gene's germline CDR1 is KGHSH and CDR2 LQKENI. V was pared by 3 bases and J by 3 bases, with 15 bases between. The CDR3 loop reads CASSPGQGYNYEQYF. Here the CDR3 DNA reads TGTGCCAGCTCACCGGGACAAGGTTATAACTACGAGCAGTACTTC.

This chain joins TRBV6-5 and TRBJ1-2; TRBD1 might be the D (5 bases). Per germline, CDR1 MNHEY and CDR2 SVGAGI. V was shortened by 6 bases and J by 4 bases, with 15 bases between the two germline ends. This CDR3 has 14 amino acids. CDR3 amino acids: CASRMDMGGYGYTF. In DNA, the CDR3 is TGTGCCAGCAGAATGGACATGGGGGGCTATGGCTACACCTTC.

This sequence joins TRBV5-1 and TRBJ2-3; 9 nucleotides match TRBD1. V shed 5 bases, J shed 6 bases, and the junction held 4 bases outside the gene matches. CDR1 and CDR2 from the germline V gene are SGHRS and YFSETQ. This CDR3 comprises 13 residues. CDR3 sequence (DNA): TGCGCCAGCAGGTCCGACAGGGGGGATACGCAGTATTTT. This sequence encodes CASRSDRGDTQYF.

This chain joins TRBV7-2 and TRBJ1-6; D remains unclear. Trimming cost V 2 bases and J 13 bases, with 12 bases left between them. This CDR3 contains 13 residues. Germline-derived CDR1 and CDR2 are SGHTA and FQGNSA. The CDR3 sequence is CASSLTSSGPLHF. CDR3 in DNA: TGTGCCAGCAGCTTAACCAGTTCAGGTCCCCTCCACTTT.

This clone was seen a handful of times. V gene TRBV7-9 combines with J gene TRBJ1-2, with TRBD1 matching over 8 bases. CDR1 SEHNR and CDR2 FQNEAQ come from the germline V gene (reference sequence). The CDR3 runs to 15 residues. The junction had 8 bases not matched to a gene; V was cut back by 5 bases and J by 3 bases. The CDR3 DNA reads as TGTGCCAGCAGCCTCTCGGACAGGGTTCACTATGGCTACACCTTC. It specifies CASSLSDRVHYGYTF.

This clone was observed once. The chain couples TRBV19 to TRBJ2-1; 8 positions agree with TRBD2. The ends lost 4 bases at V and 6 bases at J; junction bases unmatched: 8. The CDR3 loop spans 15 amino acids. Germline loops: CDR1 LNHDA, CDR2 SQIVND (reference sequence). The CDR3 DNA follows: TGTGCCAGTAGTACCCCGGGGGGGGTATCCAATGAGCAGTTCTTC. Encoded protein: CASSTPGGVSNEQFF.

Worth noting for this clone: Distinct nucleotide sequences in the sample also encode this CDR3. The V call is TRBV18, the J call TRBJ1-1, with 11 bases matching TRBD1. Trimming at V came to 6 bases and at J to 2 bases, leaving 2 bases not matched to a gene. The V gene's germline CDR1 is KGHSH and CDR2 LQKENI. CDR3 length: 14 residues. The CDR3 DNA sequence: TGTGCCAGCTCCGGGACAGGGGGAAACACTGAAGCTTTCTTT. It codes for CASSGTGGNTEAFF. Full variable domain (remainder filled in from reference TRBV18 and TRBJ1-1): NAGVMQNPRHLVRRRGQEARLRCSPMKGHSHVYWYRQLPEEGLKFMVYLQKENIIDESGMPKERFSAEFPKEGPSILRIQQVVRGDSAAYFCASSGTGGNTEAFFGQGTRLTVV.

Only one count was recorded for this clone. The CDR3 bases are TGTGCCAGCAGCCCCCACGGTCGGGGACAGGGGGTTTCTGGCTACACCTTC. Amino acids: CASSPHGRGQGVSGYTF. This chain uses TRBV5-4 with TRBJ1-2; 11 bases match TRBD1. Germline V gene data show CDR1 as SGHNT and CDR2 as YYREEE (reference sequence). V lost 4 bases, J lost 7 bases, and 15 bases stayed unmatched. This CDR3 has 17 amino acids.

This rearrangement joins TRBV15 to TRBJ1-1; D remains ambiguous. V was shortened by 3 bases and J by 5 bases, with 7 bases between the two germline ends. The CDR3 has 12 amino acids. Looked up from germline, CDR1 is LNHNV and CDR2 is YYDKDF (reference sequence). The CDR3 DNA reads as TGTGCCACCAGCAGGAGCTGGACTGAAGCTTTCTTT. As protein: CATSRSWTEAFF.

This clone was observed a few times. The chain combines TRBV5-6 with TRBJ1-3; no definite D call. The ends were cut back, 4 bases at V and 2 bases at J, with 19 bases in the middle. The CDR3 runs 17 residues. CDR1 SGHDT and CDR2 YYEEEE come from the germline V gene. The CDR3 region has the DNA TGTGCCAGCAGCACCCCTCAATTTGTGGGCCCTGGAAACACCATATATTTT. As protein: CASSTPQFVGPGNTIYF.

The chain combines TRBV19 with TRBJ1-2; D is possibly TRBD1 (5 bases). This CDR3 has 13 amino acids. Trimming stripped 7 bases from V and 8 bases from J, with 17 bases between. Germline lookup yields CDR1 LNHDA and CDR2 SQIVND (reference sequence). The CDR3 region has the DNA TGTGCCAGTACGAATTGGGGATGGGGCGGCTACACCTTC. It codes for CASTNWGWGGYTF.

The J gene is TRBJ2-3, the V gene TRBV9, with 10 bases identical to TRBD1. With V trimmed by 7 bases and J by 4 bases, 12 bases remained unmatched. CDR3 length equals 16 residues. Germline V gene lookup returns CDR1 SGDLS and CDR2 YYNGEE. The CDR3 protein is CASGVGTGVSPDTQYF. In DNA, the CDR3 is TGTGCCAGCGGGGTAGGGACAGGGGTTAGCCCAGATACGCAGTATTTT.

This chain joins TRBV5-1 and TRBJ1-4; a possible D gene is TRBD1 (6 bases). The CDR3 is 13 amino acids. Germline V gene data show CDR1 as SGHRS and CDR2 as YFSETQ. The germline V and J ends were trimmed by 5 bases and 8 bases, with 13 bases remaining between them. CDR3 residues: CASRETGKEKLFF. CDR3 bases: TGCGCCAGCAGGGAAACAGGGAAAGAAAAACTGTTTTTT.

The V and J genes are TRBV7-2 and TRBJ2-2; 10 nucleotides agree with TRBD2. The CDR3 is made up of 15 amino acids. In germline, CDR1 is SGHTA, CDR2 FQGNSA. V lost 2 bases to trimming and J lost 4 bases; unmatched junction nucleotides: 1. This CDR3 reads CASSLSGGGTGELFF. The CDR3 nucleotides are TGTGCCAGCAGCTTAAGCGGGGGGGGCACCGGGGAGCTGTTTTTT.

This chain joins TRBV9 and TRBJ1-3, with D tentatively TRBD1 (6 bases). Trimming pared 0 bases from V and 4 bases from J, leaving 11 bases between. Germline assignment: CDR1 SGDLS and CDR2 YYNGEE. The CDR3 runs to 15 residues. The CDR3 region has the DNA TGTGCCAGCAGCGTAGAGGGGGTGGGCGGAAACACCATATATTTT. Residues: CASSVEGVGGNTIYF.

The chain carries TRBV5-1 and TRBJ1-1, with D perhaps TRBD1 (5 bases). The V end lost 4 bases, the J end lost 0 bases, and 10 bases lay between the germline ends. Germline-derived CDR1 and CDR2 are SGHRS and YFSETQ. This CDR3 spans 14 amino acids. The CDR3 sequence is CASSGQGVNTEAFF. CDR3 nucleotides: TGCGCCAGCAGCGGGCAAGGGGTGAACACTGAAGCTTTCTTT.

This chain uses TRBV9 with TRBJ1-1; D uncertain. This CDR3 comprises 15 residues. The V end lost 0 bases, the J end lost 1 base, and 10 bases lay between the germline ends. Germline loops: CDR1 SGDLS, CDR2 YYNGEE. The chain's CDR3 is CASSVEFGRNTEAFF. The CDR3 nucleotides read TGTGCCAGCAGCGTAGAGTTCGGGAGGAACACTGAAGCTTTCTTT.

This chain connects TRBV5-1 to TRBJ1-1; 8 bases align to TRBD1. V shed 3 bases, J shed 8 bases, and the junction held 15 bases outside the gene matches. The CDR3 runs 16 residues. Looked up from germline, CDR1 is SGHRS and CDR2 is YFSETQ. CDR3: CASSSPGTGLSDEAFF. CDR3 coding DNA: TGCGCCAGCAGCTCTCCCGGGACAGGTCTTTCAGACGAAGCTTTCTTT.

J is TRBJ2-5 and V is TRBV9, with 8 bases identical to TRBD2. Unmatched junction bases numbered 8, after V lost 0 bases and J lost 4 bases. The CDR3 is 16 residues long. In germline, CDR1 is SGDLS, CDR2 YYNGEE. Here the CDR3 reads CASSVDGGGGPETQYF. The CDR3 region has the DNA TGTGCCAGCAGCGTAGACGGCGGCGGGGGGCCAGAGACCCAGTACTTC.

The chain joins TRBV6-5 to TRBJ2-3, with TRBD2 identical over 13 bases. Trimming removed 4 bases from V and 3 bases from J; junction bases left unmatched: 1. Per germline, CDR1 MNHEY and CDR2 SVGAGI. CDR3 length: 15 residues. CDR3 amino acids: CASSLTSGGTDTQYF. The CDR3 nucleotides are TGTGCCAGCAGTTTGACTAGCGGGGGGACAGATACGCAGTATTTT.

The chain is built from TRBV30 and TRBJ2-2; D is undetermined. The CDR3 is made up of 13 amino acids. Per the germline V gene, CDR1 is GTSNPN and CDR2 is SVGIG (reference sequence). V was shortened by 3 bases and J by 5 bases, with 10 bases between the two germline ends. The CDR3 region is CAWSYRSTGELFF. As DNA, the CDR3 is TGTGCCTGGAGCTACAGAAGTACCGGGGAGCTGTTTTTT.

In this sample, this clone turned up once. This chain links TRBV11-2 with TRBJ2-1; no clear D gene. CDR1 is SGHAT, CDR2 FQNNGV, per germline. This CDR3 has 15 amino acids. V was shortened by 0 bases and J by 3 bases, with 9 bases between the two germline ends. DNA for the CDR3: TGTGCCAGCAGCTTAGATCAACAGATCTACAATGAGCAGTTCTTC. Translated, it gives CASSLDQQIYNEQFF.

The V gene is TRBV30, the J gene TRBJ1-5, with D unresolved. The CDR3 is 14 residues long. The germline V and J ends were trimmed by 1 base and 11 bases, with 18 bases remaining between them. The germline V gene has CDR1 GTSNPN and CDR2 SVGIG (reference sequence). The CDR3 protein is CAWSAPSRVATQHF. CDR3 bases: TGTGCCTGGAGTGCGCCTTCCCGGGTCGCGACCCAGCATTTT. Full variable domain (missing parts from reference TRBV30 and TRBJ1-5): SQTIHQWPATLVQPVGSPLSLECTVEGTSNPNLYWYRQAAGRGLQLLFYSVGIGQISSEVPQNLSASRPQDRQFILSSKKLLLSDSGFYLCAWSAPSRVATQHFGDGTRLSIL.

The rearrangement joins TRBV11-2 to TRBJ1-1, with unresolved D. Germline CDR1 reads SGHAT; CDR2 reads FQNNGV. The V end was cut by 3 bases, the J end by 1 base, with 9 bases between. The CDR3 is made up of 14 amino acids. The CDR3 region has the DNA TGTGCCAGCAGCTTCTTGACATCGAACACTGAAGCTTTCTTT. Protein sequence: CASSFLTSNTEAFF.

The J gene is TRBJ2-5, the V gene TRBV5-1, with 12 bases that match TRBD1. V lost 1 base, J lost 4 bases, and 5 bases stayed unmatched. Germline V gene sequence: CDR1 SGHRS, CDR2 YFSETQ. This CDR3 is 16 amino acids long. The CDR3 nucleotides are TGCGCCAGCAGCTTGTCCCGGGACAGGGGGCCAGAGACCCAGTACTTC. It encodes CASSLSRDRGPETQYF.

The V and J genes are TRBV3-1 (or the pseudogene TRBV3-2) and TRBJ1-4; 7 nucleotides line up with TRBD1. With V trimmed by 0 bases and J by 4 bases, 2 bases remained unmatched. The CDR3 spans 15 residues. Germline V gene lookup returns CDR1 LGHDT and CDR2 YNNKEL (reference sequence). The DNA for the CDR3 is TGTGCCAGCAGCCAAGATCAGGGGGTTAATGAAAAACTGTTTTTT. It translates to CASSQDQGVNEKLFF.

The sample holds one count of this clone. The chain has TRBV7-9 and TRBJ1-4; D gene unclear. The CDR3 is 12 residues long. Between the trimmed V and J ends, which lost 6 bases and 8 bases, there was a span of 10 bases. CDR1 SEHNR and CDR2 FQNEAQ come from the germline V gene (reference sequence). CDR3 residues: CASRGPGEKLFF. The CDR3 coding sequence is TGTGCCAGCAGGGGCCCGGGGGAAAAACTGTTTTTT.

In this sample, this clone turned up a few times. This sequence joins TRBV5-1 and TRBJ1-1, with D possibly TRBD1 on 6 matching bases. V dropped 4 bases and J dropped 1 base, with 11 bases sitting between them. Germline V gene sequence: CDR1 SGHRS, CDR2 YFSETQ. The CDR3 is 14 residues long. CDR3 coding DNA: TGCGCCAGCAGCCCGGGACACCAGAACACTGAAGCTTTCTTT. Translated: CASSPGHQNTEAFF.